The source of this T cell receptor beta chain is a study of vaccination and CD4 T cells after COVID-19. V gave up 4 bases and J gave up 1 base; unmatched junction bases: 2. CDR1 is LNHDA and CDR2 is SQIVND in the germline V gene (reference sequence). The CDR3 consists of 15 residues. Treatment here: roughly nine-day PBMC culture with coronavirus spike peptide pools or control peptides (ViraFEST assay). Cultured CD4+ T cell DNA underwent sequencing with the Oncomine TCR Beta short-read assay. From the PCR reads, TCRdb called clonotypes with MiXCR, one entry per CDR3 protein. The repertoire holds about 12,000 distinct CDR3 sequences, with around 40% as singletons. To note about this clonotype: What it recognizes is unknown.

The clonotype was recovered from a human donor with COVID-19. Sequencing was performed on cultured CD4+ T cells from blood. This rearrangement joins TRBV19 to TRBJ2-3, with TRBD2 matching 10 bases. The CDR3 coding sequence is TGTGCCAGTAGTACCGGGACTAGCGGCACAGATACGCAGTATTTT. Residues: CASSTGTSGTDTQYF.